This TCR beta chain is drawn from a study of blood T cell repertoires in COVID-19. Overall study context: Samples came from the United States, Italy and Spain, spanning acute and convalescent COVID-19. The cDNA or gDNA used as material had been derived from T cells, B-cell-depleted T cells, or PBMCs.

V lost 5 bases to trimming and J lost 5 bases, with 18 bases between them. The CDR3 spans 15 residues. Germline V lookup: CDR1 MNHEY, CDR2 SVGEGT. Authors' data handling: Estimation of nucleated cell counts was performed using reference gene primer amplification. The data were produced by immunoSEQ multiplex PCR, yet TCRdb's version contains in-frame clones alone and is incomplete. D and trimming were read from the DNA, whereas the V and J calls and clone size are those reported in that table. The sample holds under 200,000 clones, around 83% seen once. This clonotype was obtained from a human donor in a cohort sampled during active COVID-19. The sequenced sample was peripheral blood. The V and J genes are TRBV6-2 or TRBV6-3 and TRBJ2-5; D is possibly TRBD2 (5 bases). The CDR3 region is CASSATEGQVETQYF. The CDR3 bases are TGTGCCAGCAGTGCCACAGAGGGCCAAGTCGAGACCCAGTACTTC.